This T cell receptor (beta chain) was obtained from a study of beta chain features in type 1 diabetes. For the study at large: Similarity in age, gender and cell yields was seen between patients and healthy donors. Whole-study results and caveats: Type 1 diabetes patients showed a moderate but significant shortening of TCRB CDR3s in all four CD4+ subsets. When VDJ junctions were examined, type 1 diabetes patients showed fewer insertions and more deletions.

CDR3 size: 15 residues. V shed 0 bases, J shed 0 bases, and the junction held 2 bases outside the gene matches. CDR1 is SGHRS, CDR2 YFSETQ, per germline. With respect to this clone: Its antigen is not identified.

A single heparinised blood sample, averaging about 120 mL, was obtained per donor. Staining for CD45RO/CCR7/CD25/CD127/CD95/CD27 allowed sorting of CD4+ naive, central memory, regulatory and stem cell-like memory cells. Expressed TCRB transcripts got sequenced, as all isolated RNA was reverse transcribed. TCRdb keeps only in-frame clones here, not all; method: immunoSEQ multiplex PCR. Among just under 150,000 clones listed, less than 15% were seen once. The V and J genes are TRBV5-1 and TRBJ1-2; 7 nucleotides line up with TRBD1. The receptor comes from a man between 18 and 29 years old with type 1 diabetes. Sequenced sample: central memory CD4+ T cells from blood. CDR3 nucleotide sequence: TGCGCCAGCAGCTTGGCCACAGGGGCTAACTATGGCTACACCTTC. This encodes CASSLATGANYGYTF.